Following are 26 T cell receptor beta chains from one sample sequenced in a study of early T cells in non-severe SARS-CoV-2 infection. TCRdb re-analysed the 5' RACE reads in MiXCR, keeping a single row per CDR3 protein. The sample records approximately 65,000 distinct CDR3 sequences, roughly an eighth being singletons. Sequenced sample: whole blood. The receptors come from an adult who was a healthcare worker with PCR-confirmed SARS-CoV-2 infection or an uninfected control (not recorded which).

This clonotype was counted a few times. The rearrangement joins TRBV7-9 to TRBJ2-7; TRBD1 aligns across 7 bases. V was pared by 9 bases and J by 3 bases, with 11 bases of the junction left unmatched. The length of the CDR3 is 14 residues. Germline V gene data show CDR1 as SEHNR and CDR2 as FQNEAQ (reference sequence). The CDR3 region has the DNA TGTGCCAGTAGCATCAGGGGGTCTCACTACGAGCAGTACTTC. It yields the protein CASSIRGSHYEQYF.

The rearrangement links TRBV20-1 to TRBJ1-1; 8 bases fit TRBD1. V trimming: 6 bases; J trimming: 8 bases; junction bases outside the gene matches: 5. There are 11 residues in the CDR3. Germline assignment: CDR1 DFQATT and CDR2 SNEGSKA (reference sequence). The CDR3: CSAAGGPEAFF. The CDR3 DNA sequence: TGCAGTGCCGCAGGGGGCCCGGAAGCTTTCTTT.

This clonotype occurred a few times. This chain links TRBV6-5 with TRBJ2-5; D remains unclear. Germline V lookup: CDR1 MNHEY, CDR2 SVGAGI. Deletions cut 0 bases from V and 3 bases from J, with 8 bases between. The CDR3 runs 14 residues. The CDR3, as DNA: TGTGCCAGCAGTTACTCAAGGTTAGAAGAGACCCAGTACTTC. Translated: CASSYSRLEETQYF.

This clonotype came up a few times. This chain uses TRBV7-9 with TRBJ2-6; D call uncertain. The CDR3 is 17 amino acids. The V gene's germline CDR1 is SEHNR and CDR2 FQNEAQ (reference sequence). Between the trimmed V and J ends, which lost 1 base and 0 bases, there was a span of 10 bases. CDR3 nucleotides: TGTGCCAGCAGCTTAGATGGTCCCAGCTCTGGGGCCAACGTCCTGACTTTC. This gives the protein CASSLDGPSSGANVLTF.

This clonotype has only a few counts. This sequence joins TRBV10-2 and TRBJ2-3; the D is unclear. V was shortened by 2 bases and J by 3 bases, with 6 bases between the two germline ends. The CDR3 contains 13 residues. Germline CDR1 WSHSY, CDR2 SAAADI. CDR3 in DNA: TGCGCCAGCAGTGAGGCAGGAACAGATACGCAGTATTTT. This translates into CASSEAGTDTQYF.

The chain uses TRBV7-2 and TRBJ1-6; the D is unclear. The length of the CDR3 is 14 residues. CDR1 SGHTA and CDR2 FQGNSA come from the germline V gene. V was clipped by 3 bases and J by 11 bases, with 14 bases between them. CDR3: CASSLPVLGTPLHF. The CDR3 nucleotides read TGTGCCAGCAGCTTGCCAGTTTTAGGGACACCCCTCCACTTT.

The chain is built from TRBV9 and TRBJ1-2, with a possible D match to TRBD1 (5 bases). The CDR3 runs 13 residues. Germline V gene sequence: CDR1 SGDLS, CDR2 YYNGEE. The V gene lost 0 bases and the J gene lost 7 bases, with 10 bases spanning the gap. This chain's CDR3 is CASSVAGNAGYTF. CDR3 nucleotides: TGTGCCAGCAGCGTAGCAGGGAACGCTGGCTACACCTTC.

This clonotype was seen a few times. The gene calls are TRBV18 and TRBJ1-2, with D possibly being TRBD1 (6 bases). Per germline, CDR1 KGHSH and CDR2 LQKENI. The CDR3 is 15 residues long. V was pared by 3 bases and J by 0 bases, with 11 bases between. The CDR3 reads CASSPTGASNYGYTF. In DNA form, the CDR3 reads TGTGCCAGCTCACCCACGGGGGCCTCTAACTATGGCTACACCTTC.

This clonotype was detected ten times or more. The chain couples TRBV18 to TRBJ2-1; TRBD1 agrees at 7 bases. CDR1 and CDR2 (germline): KGHSH, LQKENI. The CDR3 has 14 amino acids. J gave up 15 bases and V 0 bases, and 11 bases lay outside the gene matches. In DNA, the CDR3 is TGTGCCAGCTCACCACCGGAAAAGGGGGCCGGTGGGTTCTTC. It specifies CASSPPEKGAGGFF.

At least ten counts were recorded for this clonotype. The chain couples TRBV7-3 to TRBJ1-1; D is ambiguous. In germline, CDR1 is SGHTA, CDR2 FQGTGA. The CDR3 spans 13 residues. Trimming took 5 bases from V and 1 from J, leaving 8 bases between them. The chain's CDR3 is CASSLKRNTEAFF. CDR3 sequence (DNA): TGTGCCAGCAGCCTGAAAAGGAACACTGAAGCTTTCTTT.

J is TRBJ1-1 and V is TRBV28; no firm D call. The germline V gene encodes CDR1 MDHEN and CDR2 SYDVKM. The ends were cut back, 2 bases at V and 5 bases at J, with 12 bases in the middle. The CDR3 sequence is 14 residues long. The CDR3 protein is CASSLLPGKTEAFF. In DNA, the CDR3 is TGTGCCAGCAGTTTACTTCCCGGGAAAACTGAAGCTTTCTTT.

This clonotype was counted many times. The chain employs TRBV10-3 and TRBJ1-1; 7 positions match TRBD1. The length of the CDR3 is 14 residues. Germline loops: CDR1 ENHRY, CDR2 SYGVKD. J lost 4 bases, V lost 6 bases, and 8 bases had no gene match. The CDR3 bases are TGTGCCATCAGCCGGGGACAGAAATTCACTGAAGCTTTCTTT. This sequence encodes CAISRGQKFTEAFF.

The chain is built from TRBV6-6 and TRBJ1-1; D uncertain. Trimming pared 2 bases from V and 1 base from J, leaving 14 bases between. The CDR3 loop spans 16 amino acids. Germline V CDR1 and CDR2: MNHNY, SVGAGI (reference sequence). DNA for the CDR3: TGTGCCAGCAGTTACGACGGGCGATTTGAGAACACTGAAGCTTTCTTT. Residues: CASSYDGRFENTEAFF.

This CDR3 is CSTFVDTYTF. Written as DNA, the CDR3 is TGCAGCACGTTCGTGGATACCTACACCTTC. This chain joins TRBV29-1 and TRBJ1-2; no definite D call. V was pared by 8 bases and J by 10 bases, with 14 bases between. This CDR3 has 10 residues. Germline CDR1 is SQVTM and CDR2 is ANQGSEA.

This clonotype showed up many times. The chain is built from TRBV20-1 and TRBJ2-1; 7 bases fit TRBD2. Germline-derived CDR1 and CDR2 are DFQATT and SNEGSKA (reference sequence). There are 14 residues in the CDR3. Germline trimming cut 7 bases from V and 9 bases from J; bases unmatched to any gene: 15. The CDR3 protein is CSVSLAEFSVEQFF. For the CDR3, the DNA is TGCAGTGTGAGCCTAGCGGAGTTTTCGGTTGAGCAGTTCTTC.

This clonotype was detected only a few times. This sequence joins TRBV28 and TRBJ1-2; no reliable D call. Per the germline V gene, CDR1 is MDHEN and CDR2 is SYDVKM. The CDR3 has 14 amino acids. V lost 4 bases to trimming and J lost 5 bases, with 14 bases between them. This chain's CDR3 is CASSSPLQEYGYTF. For the CDR3, the DNA is TGTGCCAGCAGTTCCCCCTTGCAGGAATATGGCTACACCTTC.

This clonotype was seen a few times. The chain combines TRBV18 with TRBJ2-3, with D perhaps matching TRBD2 (5 bases). This CDR3 spans 12 amino acids. Germline values: CDR1 KGHSH, CDR2 LQKENI. Deletions cut 5 bases from V and 8 bases from J, with 11 bases between. The CDR3 DNA is TGTGCCAGCTCAGCACTCGGGATTACGCAGTATTTT. It is translated as CASSALGITQYF. The complete variable domain, with remaining parts taken from reference TRBV18 and TRBJ2-3, reads NAGVMQNPRHLVRRRGQEARLRCSPMKGHSHVYWYRQLPEEGLKFMVYLQKENIIDESGMPKERFSAEFPKEGPSILRIQQVVRGDSAAYFCASSALGITQYFGPGTRLTVL.

This clonotype occurred many times. The J gene is TRBJ2-2, the V gene TRBV5-6; 8 bases are shared with TRBD1. Unmatched junction bases numbered 6, after V lost 10 bases and J lost 4 bases. The CDR3 contains 13 residues. Germline lookup yields CDR1 SGHDT and CDR2 YYEEEE. CDR3 protein: CASQGARTGELFF. The CDR3 nucleotides read TGTGCCTCTCAGGGGGCGCGCACCGGGGAGCTGTTTTTT.

This clonotype appeared many times. This rearrangement joins TRBV28 to TRBJ1-3; 8 positions agree with TRBD1. Per the germline V gene, CDR1 is MDHEN and CDR2 is SYDVKM. Trimming cost V 6 bases and J 3 bases; bases outside gene matches: 7. This CDR3 has 15 residues. The CDR3 loop is CASRTQGGLGNTIYF. CDR3 sequence (DNA): TGTGCCAGCAGAACACAGGGGGGTCTTGGAAACACCATATATTTT.

This clonotype was detected ten times or more. V gene TRBV18 combines with J gene TRBJ1-1, with D possibly matching TRBD1 (6 bases). This CDR3 has 17 residues. V was cut by 3 bases and J by 1 base, with 18 bases left in between. Per the germline V gene, CDR1 is KGHSH and CDR2 is LQKENI. CDR3 loop: CASSPLAWGGSNTEAFF. The CDR3 DNA reads as TGTGCCAGCTCACCCCTCGCGTGGGGGGGCTCGAACACTGAAGCTTTCTTT.

This clonotype was counted between two and nine times. The chain couples TRBV12-3 or TRBV12-4 to TRBJ1-1, with 7 bases that match TRBD1. V gave up 6 bases and J gave up 1 base; unmatched junction bases: 5. This CDR3 is built from 14 residues. The CDR3: CASRKTGPNTEAFF. The CDR3 nucleotides are TGTGCCAGCAGGAAGACAGGGCCGAACACTGAAGCTTTCTTT.

This clonotype was recorded at least ten times. This rearrangement joins TRBV12-3 or TRBV12-4 to TRBJ2-5; 9 nucleotides line up with TRBD2. Germline trimming cut 5 bases from V and 2 bases from J; bases unmatched to any gene: 6. This CDR3 comprises 15 residues. CDR3 nucleotide sequence: TGTGCCAGCAGTAATAGCGGGGGCCTTCAAGAGACCCAGTACTTC. Its protein product is CASSNSGGLQETQYF.

The chain carries TRBV2 and TRBJ2-4; D is possibly TRBD2 (5 bases). Looked up from germline, CDR1 is SNHLY and CDR2 is FYNNEI. Trimming shortened V by 8 bases and J by 0 bases, and 11 bases separated the two germline ends. The length of the CDR3 is 14 residues. The DNA of the CDR3 is TGTGCCAGCTCCGACTATCTAGCCAAAAACATTCAGTACTTC. It codes for CASSDYLAKNIQYF. The variable domain in full, completed from reference TRBV2 and TRBJ2-4, reads EPEVTQTPSHQVTQMGQEVILRCVPISNHLYFYWYRQILGQKVEFLVSFYNNEISEKSEIFDDQFSVERPDGSNFTLKIRSTKLEDSAMYFCASSDYLAKNIQYFGAGTRLSVL.

About this clonotype: A junction end diverges from the germline sequence, so it may reflect a read error. V and J are TRBV2 and TRBJ1-2; tentative D call: TRBD1 (5 bases). Germline V lookup: CDR1 SNHLY, CDR2 FYNNEI. This CDR3 comprises 14 residues. This CDR3 is CTSSRRGDNYGYTF. CDR3 DNA: TGTACCAGCAGTAGGAGAGGGGATAACTATGGCTACACCTTC.

This clonotype has at least ten counts. V gene TRBV20-1 combines with J gene TRBJ2-3; D ambiguous. V was clipped by 4 bases and J by 3 bases, with 14 bases between them. From germline, CDR1 is DFQATT and CDR2 SNEGSKA (reference sequence). The length of the CDR3 is 14 residues. The DNA of the CDR3 is TGCAGTGCTAATGGGCCCTTAGGAACAGATACGCAGTATTTT. Residues: CSANGPLGTDTQYF.

A few counts support this clonotype. The rearrangement uses TRBV29-1 and TRBJ1-2, with no clear D. Looked up from germline, CDR1 is SQVTM and CDR2 is ANQGSEA. CDR3 length: 13 amino acids. Trimming cost V 2 bases and J 6 bases, with 13 bases left between them. In DNA form, the CDR3 reads TGCAGCGTTGAATGGTCTGCCACCCATGGCTACACCTTC. Protein: CSVEWSATHGYTF.